The TCR beta chain under discussion was sequenced for a study of glioma-infiltrating T cells. Overall study findings and caveats: Very few CDR3 sequences were shared between tissue and blood.

The iRepertoire nested amplicon-rescue multiplex PCR amplified TCR alpha and beta CDR3s from RNA. One-step reverse transcription and amplification started from approximately 100-400 ng of tissue mRNA or PBMC total RNA. TCRdb recomputed calls from the multiplex PCR reads with MiXCR, one row per CDR3 protein. This table has about 130,000 distinct CDR3 sequences, about 25% appearing once. As regards this clonotype: Its cognate antigen is unknown.

The trim removed 5 bases at V and 8 bases at J, leaving 23 bases unmatched. The CDR3 contains 18 residues. Germline CDR1 and CDR2: MNHEY and SMNVEV (reference sequence). The source material was glioma tissue, nonneoplastic brain tissue, or PBMCs (not recorded which). V and J are TRBV27 and TRBJ1-2; 7 nucleotides line up with TRBD1. This TCR came from a human donor with low-grade glioma or glioblastoma, undergoing nonglioma brain surgery, or in good health (not recorded which). The CDR3: CASSRKNPYGTANAGYTF. CDR3 coding DNA: TGTGCCAGCAGTAGAAAGAACCCCTACGGGACAGCGAACGCGGGCTACACCTTC.